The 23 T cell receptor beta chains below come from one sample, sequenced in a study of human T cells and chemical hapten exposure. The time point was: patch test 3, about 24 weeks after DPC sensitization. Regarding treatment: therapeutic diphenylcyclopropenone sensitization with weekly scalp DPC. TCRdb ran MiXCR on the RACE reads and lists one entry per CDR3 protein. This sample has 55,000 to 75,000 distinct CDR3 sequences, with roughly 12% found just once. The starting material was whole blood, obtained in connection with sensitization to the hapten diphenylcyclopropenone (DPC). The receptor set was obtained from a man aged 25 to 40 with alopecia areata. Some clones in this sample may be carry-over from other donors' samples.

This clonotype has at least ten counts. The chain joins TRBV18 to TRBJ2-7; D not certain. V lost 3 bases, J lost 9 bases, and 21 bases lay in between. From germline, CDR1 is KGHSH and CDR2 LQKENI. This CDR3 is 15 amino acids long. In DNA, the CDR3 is TGTGCCAGCTCACCCGTCGCCGGGCTCGTTCGTGTGCAGTACTTC. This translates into CASSPVAGLVRVQYF.

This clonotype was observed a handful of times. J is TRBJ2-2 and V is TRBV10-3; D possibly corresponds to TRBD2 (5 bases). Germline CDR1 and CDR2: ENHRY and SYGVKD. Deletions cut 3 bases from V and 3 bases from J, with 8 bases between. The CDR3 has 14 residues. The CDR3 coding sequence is TGTGCCATCAGTGAAGGACTCTACACCGGGGAGCTGTTTTTT. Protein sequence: CAISEGLYTGELFF.

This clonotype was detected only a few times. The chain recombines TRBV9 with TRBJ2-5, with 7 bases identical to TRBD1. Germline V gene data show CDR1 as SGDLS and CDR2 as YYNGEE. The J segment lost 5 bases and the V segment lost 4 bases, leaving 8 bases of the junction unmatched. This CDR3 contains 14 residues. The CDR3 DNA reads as TGTGCCAGCAGCCCTGGACAGGAGGAGGAGACCCAGTACTTC. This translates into CASSPGQEEETQYF. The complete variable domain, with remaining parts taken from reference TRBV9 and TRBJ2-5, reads DSGVTQTPKHLITATGQRVTLRCSPRSGDLSVYWYQQSLDQGLQFLIQYYNGEERAKGNILERFSAQQFPDLHSELNLSSLELGDSALYFCASSPGQEEETQYFGPGTRLLVL.

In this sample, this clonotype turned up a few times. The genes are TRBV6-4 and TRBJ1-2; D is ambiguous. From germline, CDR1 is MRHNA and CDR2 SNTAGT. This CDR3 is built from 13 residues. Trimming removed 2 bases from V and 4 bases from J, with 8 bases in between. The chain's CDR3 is CASSDGWSYGYTF. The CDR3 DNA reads TGTGCCAGCAGTGACGGTTGGAGCTATGGCTACACCTTC.

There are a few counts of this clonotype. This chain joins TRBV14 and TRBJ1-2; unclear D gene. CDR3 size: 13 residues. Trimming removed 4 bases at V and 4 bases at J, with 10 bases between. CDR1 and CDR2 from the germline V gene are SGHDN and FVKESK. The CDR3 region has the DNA TGTGCCAGCAGCCGCTCGCAGGTCTATGGCTACACCTTC. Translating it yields CASSRSQVYGYTF.

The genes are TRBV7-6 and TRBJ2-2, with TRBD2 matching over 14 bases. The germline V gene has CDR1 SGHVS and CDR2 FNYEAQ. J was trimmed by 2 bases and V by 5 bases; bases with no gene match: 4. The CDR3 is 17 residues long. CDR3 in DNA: TGTGCCAGCAGCACCGGGACTAGCGGGGGAAACACCGGGGAGCTGTTTTTT. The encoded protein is CASSTGTSGGNTGELFF.

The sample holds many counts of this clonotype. The CDR3 loop reads CASSWSYEQYF. The CDR3 DNA follows: TGTGCCAGCAGCTGGAGCTACGAGCAGTACTTC. The chain links TRBV7-2 to TRBJ2-7; D ambiguous. Trimming took off 4 bases at V and 3 bases at J, with 4 bases between the two ends. CDR3 size: 11 residues. Germline values: CDR1 SGHTA, CDR2 FQGNSA.

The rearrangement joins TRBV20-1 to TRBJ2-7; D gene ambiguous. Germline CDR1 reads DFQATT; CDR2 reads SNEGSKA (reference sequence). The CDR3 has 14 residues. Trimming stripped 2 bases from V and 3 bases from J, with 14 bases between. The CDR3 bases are TGCAGTGCTAGATCTGGGCCCAGCATCTACGAGCAGTACTTC. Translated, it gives CSARSGPSIYEQYF.

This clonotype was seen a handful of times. CDR3 in amino acids: CASSPPSGGGNEQFF. Here the CDR3 DNA reads TGTGCCAGCTCACCACCCAGCGGGGGGGGTAATGAGCAGTTCTTC. The chain is built from TRBV18 and TRBJ2-1, with 10 bases that match TRBD2. There are 15 residues in the CDR3. J gave up 7 bases and V 0 bases, and 3 bases lay outside the gene matches. Per germline, CDR1 KGHSH and CDR2 LQKENI.

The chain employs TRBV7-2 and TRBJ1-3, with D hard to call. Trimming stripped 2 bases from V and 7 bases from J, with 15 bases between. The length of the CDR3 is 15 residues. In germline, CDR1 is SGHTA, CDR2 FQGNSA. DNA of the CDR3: TGTGCCAGCAGCTTAAAAGGAGGCGAAGGGAACACCATATATTTT. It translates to CASSLKGGEGNTIYF.

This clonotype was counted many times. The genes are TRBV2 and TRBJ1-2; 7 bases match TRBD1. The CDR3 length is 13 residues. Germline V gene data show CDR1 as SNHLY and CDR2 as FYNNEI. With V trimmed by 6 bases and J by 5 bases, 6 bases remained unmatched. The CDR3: CASRTGTDYGYTF. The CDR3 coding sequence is TGTGCCAGCAGAACCGGGACAGATTATGGCTACACCTTC.

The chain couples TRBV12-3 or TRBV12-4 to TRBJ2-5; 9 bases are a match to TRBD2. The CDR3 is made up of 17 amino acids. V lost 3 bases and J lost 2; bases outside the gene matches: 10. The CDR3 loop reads CASSLWLAGSSQETQYF. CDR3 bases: TGTGCCAGCAGTTTGTGGCTAGCGGGGTCTTCTCAAGAGACCCAGTACTTC.

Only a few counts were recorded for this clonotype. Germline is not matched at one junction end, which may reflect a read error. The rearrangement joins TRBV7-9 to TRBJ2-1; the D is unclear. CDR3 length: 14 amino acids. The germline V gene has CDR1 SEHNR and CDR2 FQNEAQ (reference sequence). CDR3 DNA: TGTGTCAGCAGCTTACCGGGCCCCCAGGATGAGCAGTTCTTC. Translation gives CVSSLPGPQDEQFF. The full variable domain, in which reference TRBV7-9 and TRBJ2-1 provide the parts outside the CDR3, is DTGVSQNPRHKITKRGQNVTFRCDPISEHNRLYWYRQTLGQGPEFLTYFQNEAQLEKSRLLSDRFSAERPKGSFSTLEIQRTEQGDSAMYLCVSSLPGPQDEQFFGPGTRLTVL.

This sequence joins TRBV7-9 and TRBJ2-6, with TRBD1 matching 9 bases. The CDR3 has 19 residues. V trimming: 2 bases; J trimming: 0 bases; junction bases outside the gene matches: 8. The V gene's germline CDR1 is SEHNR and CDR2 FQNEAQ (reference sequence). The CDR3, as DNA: TGTGCCAGCAGCTTATACCTCGGACAGGGGACCTCTGGGGCCAACGTCCTGACTTTC. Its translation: CASSLYLGQGTSGANVLTF.

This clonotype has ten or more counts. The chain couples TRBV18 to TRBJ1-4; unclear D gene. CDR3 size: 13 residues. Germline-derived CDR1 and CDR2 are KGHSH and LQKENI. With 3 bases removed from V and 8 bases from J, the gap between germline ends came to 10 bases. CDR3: CASSPPDGEKLFF. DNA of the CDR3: TGTGCCAGCTCACCCCCCGACGGCGAAAAACTGTTTTTT.

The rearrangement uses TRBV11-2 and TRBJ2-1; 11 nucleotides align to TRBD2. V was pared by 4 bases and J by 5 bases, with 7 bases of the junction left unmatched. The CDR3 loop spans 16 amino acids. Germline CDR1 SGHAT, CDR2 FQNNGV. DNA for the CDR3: TGTGCCAGCAGCTCCTTCCTAGCGGGGGGCCACAATGAGCAGTTCTTC. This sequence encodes CASSSFLAGGHNEQFF.

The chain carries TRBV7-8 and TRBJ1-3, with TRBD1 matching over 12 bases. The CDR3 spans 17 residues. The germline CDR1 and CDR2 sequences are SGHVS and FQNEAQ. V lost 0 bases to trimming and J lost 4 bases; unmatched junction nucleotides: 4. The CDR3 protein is CASSLAGTGGIGNTIYF. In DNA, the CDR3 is TGTGCCAGCAGCTTAGCGGGGACAGGGGGCATAGGAAACACCATATATTTT. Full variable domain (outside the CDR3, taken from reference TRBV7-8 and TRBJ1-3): GAGVSQSPRYKVAKRGQDVALRCDPISGHVSLFWYQQALGQGPEFLTYFQNEAQLDKSGLPSDRFFAERPEGSVSTLKIQRTQQEDSAVYLCASSLAGTGGIGNTIYFGEGSWLTVV.

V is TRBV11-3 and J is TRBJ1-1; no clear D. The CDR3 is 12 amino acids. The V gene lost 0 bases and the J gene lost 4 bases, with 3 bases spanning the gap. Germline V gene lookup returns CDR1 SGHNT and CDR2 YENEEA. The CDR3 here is CASSLDRTEAFF. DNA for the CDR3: TGTGCCAGCAGCTTAGATCGCACTGAAGCTTTCTTT.

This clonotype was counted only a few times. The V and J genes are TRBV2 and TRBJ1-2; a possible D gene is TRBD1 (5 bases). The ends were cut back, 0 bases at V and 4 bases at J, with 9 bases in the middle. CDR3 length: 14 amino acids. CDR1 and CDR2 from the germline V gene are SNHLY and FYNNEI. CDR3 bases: TGTGCCAGCAGTGAAGCGGACATCCCCTATGGCTACACCTTC. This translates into CASSEADIPYGYTF.

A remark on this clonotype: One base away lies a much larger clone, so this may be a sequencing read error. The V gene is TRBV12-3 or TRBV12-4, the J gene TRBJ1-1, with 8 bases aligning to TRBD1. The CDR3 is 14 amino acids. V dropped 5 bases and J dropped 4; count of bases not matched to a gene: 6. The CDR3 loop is CASSLRQGSTEAFF. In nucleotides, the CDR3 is TGTGCCAGCAGTCTACGACAGGGGTCCACTGAAGCTTTCTTT.

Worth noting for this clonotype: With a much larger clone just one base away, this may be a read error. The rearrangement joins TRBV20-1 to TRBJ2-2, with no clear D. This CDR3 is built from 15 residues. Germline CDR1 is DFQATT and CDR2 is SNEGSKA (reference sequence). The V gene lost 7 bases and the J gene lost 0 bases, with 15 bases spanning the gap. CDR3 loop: CSVRPPGSNTGELFF. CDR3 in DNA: TGCAGTGTTAGGCCCCCTGGGTCGAACACCGGGGAGCTGTTTTTT.

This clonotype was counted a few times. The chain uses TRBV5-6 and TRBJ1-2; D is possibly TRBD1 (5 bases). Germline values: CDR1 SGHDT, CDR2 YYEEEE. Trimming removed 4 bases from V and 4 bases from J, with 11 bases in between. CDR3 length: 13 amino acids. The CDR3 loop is CASSPQGTYGYTF. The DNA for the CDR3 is TGTGCCAGCAGCCCCCAGGGCACCTATGGCTACACCTTC.

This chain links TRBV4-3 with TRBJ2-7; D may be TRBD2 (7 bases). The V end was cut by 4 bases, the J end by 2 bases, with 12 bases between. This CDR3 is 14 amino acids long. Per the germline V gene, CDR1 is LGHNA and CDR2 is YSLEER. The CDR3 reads CASSPAGATYEQYF. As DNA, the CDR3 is TGCGCCAGCAGCCCGGCGGGGGCAACCTACGAGCAGTACTTC.